Following are 23 T cell receptor beta chains from one sample sequenced in a study of blood T cell repertoires in COVID-19. The method was immunoSEQ multiplex PCR; TCRdb's version includes in-frame clones alone and lacks a portion of them. The sample has some 100,000 clones, just under 85% seen once. Sequencing was performed on peripheral blood. The receptors originated from a woman in her 70s with active or convalescent COVID-19.

This clone appeared a few times. V and J are TRBV28 and TRBJ1-6, with unresolved D. Per germline, CDR1 MDHEN and CDR2 SYDVKM. The CDR3 is made up of 12 amino acids. The ends were cut back, 2 bases at V and 10 bases at J, with 6 bases in the middle. Here the CDR3 DNA reads TGTGCCAGCAGTTTAGGCACCTCACCCCTCCACTTT. As protein: CASSLGTSPLHF. Using reference TRBV28 and TRBJ1-6 for the parts outside the CDR3, the full variable domain is DVKVTQSSRYLVKRTGEKVFLECVQDMDHENMFWYRQDPGLGLRLIYFSYDVKMKEKGDIPEGYSVSREKKERFSLILESASTNQTSMYLCASSLGTSPLHFGNGTRLTVT.

The V and J genes are TRBV10-3 and TRBJ2-7; possible D gene TRBD2, 6 bases. Trimming left V 6 bases short and J 0 bases short, with 15 bases between. The CDR3 is 15 amino acids. Germline-derived CDR1 and CDR2 are ENHRY and SYGVKD. CDR3 region: CAIRTAGGSSYEQYF. CDR3 bases: TGTGCCATCAGGACTGCTGGAGGGAGCTCCTACGAGCAGTACTTC.

The genes are TRBV5-1 and TRBJ1-1; D perhaps matches TRBD1 (5 bases). Per germline, CDR1 SGHRS and CDR2 YFSETQ. CDR3 length equals 14 residues. V lost 0 bases to trimming and J lost 5 bases, with 11 bases between them. The CDR3 DNA follows: TGCGCCAGCAGCTTGGTTGGCAGGGAAACTGAAGCTTTCTTT. It codes for CASSLVGRETEAFF.

CDR3 region: CASSQGQSSGGYNEQFF. The CDR3 DNA sequence: TGTGCCAGCAGCCAGGGACAGTCTAGCGGGGGGTACAATGAGCAGTTCTTC. V and J are TRBV5-6 and TRBJ2-1; TRBD2 matches at 11 bases. Trimming removed 4 bases from V and 4 bases from J; junction bases left unmatched: 10. Germline-derived CDR1 and CDR2 are SGHDT and YYEEEE. The CDR3 extends over 17 amino acids.

The chain links TRBV19 to TRBJ1-2, with D possibly TRBD1 on 5 matching bases. CDR3 size: 15 residues. Germline CDR1 is LNHDA and CDR2 is SQIVND (reference sequence). Trimming stripped 3 bases from V and 2 bases from J, with 13 bases between. The CDR3, as DNA: TGTGCCAGTAGTATCAACGGACACCTCAACTATGGCTACACCTTC. Amino acid sequence: CASSINGHLNYGYTF.

V and J are TRBV18 and TRBJ2-5; 10 bases match TRBD1. V was clipped by 1 base and J by 4 bases; unmatched bases: 18. The CDR3 has 20 residues. Germline loops: CDR1 KGHSH, CDR2 LQKENI. The DNA of the CDR3 is TGTGCCAGCTCACCACTCTTTTTGCGTCCGGGACAGGGGTATGGAGAGACCCAGTACTTC. Encoded protein: CASSPLFLRPGQGYGETQYF.

This chain connects TRBV10-3 to TRBJ2-1, with D possibly TRBD1 on 6 matching bases. CDR3 length equals 13 residues. Between the trimmed V and J ends, which lost 2 bases and 8 bases, there was a span of 10 bases. In germline, CDR1 is ENHRY, CDR2 SYGVKD. CDR3 in amino acids: CAISETGRDEQFF. CDR3 coding DNA: TGTGCCATCAGTGAGACAGGGCGCGATGAGCAGTTCTTC.

This rearrangement joins TRBV24-1 to TRBJ1-2; 8 bases map to TRBD1. The CDR3 is 14 residues long. The germline gives CDR1 KGHDR, CDR2 SFDVKD. V shed 3 bases and J 4 bases; nucleotides not matched to a gene: 3. The CDR3: CATSDQGAGYGYTF. CDR3 bases: TGTGCCACCAGTGATCAGGGGGCTGGCTATGGCTACACCTTC.

This chain connects TRBV2 to TRBJ2-5; no clear D gene. Trimming removed 4 bases from V and 4 bases from J, with 13 bases in between. This CDR3 comprises 14 residues. Germline CDR1 is SNHLY and CDR2 is FYNNEI. CDR3 DNA: TGTGCCAGCAGTGTCGAGACTCAGCGAGAGACCCAGTACTTC. Residues: CASSVETQRETQYF.

V usage is TRBV27 and J usage is TRBJ1-4, with TRBD1 matching 10 bases. The CDR3 totals 16 residues. Unmatched junction bases numbered 7, after V lost 6 bases and J lost 3 bases. The germline V gene encodes CDR1 MNHEY and CDR2 SMNVEV (reference sequence). CDR3 nucleotide sequence: TGTGCCAGCAGGAACACGGGACAGGGGCCTAATGAAAAACTGTTTTTT. This encodes CASRNTGQGPNEKLFF.

The CDR3 sequence: CASSYTSGTPETQYF. In DNA, the CDR3 is TGTGCCAGCAGTTATACTAGCGGTACTCCAGAGACCCAGTACTTC. The chain is built from TRBV6-5 and TRBJ2-5, with 8 bases identical to TRBD2. The CDR3 length is 15 residues. Germline CDR1 is MNHEY and CDR2 is SVGAGI. V trimming: 3 bases; J trimming: 4 bases; junction bases outside the gene matches: 7.

The chain recombines TRBV7-2 with TRBJ1-5; TRBD1 might be the D (5 bases). V was pared by 8 bases and J by 5 bases, with 10 bases between. The CDR3 sequence is 12 residues long. Germline values: CDR1 SGHTA, CDR2 FQGNSA. The CDR3 is CASGARDQPQHF. The CDR3 DNA follows: TGTGCCAGCGGGGCACGAGATCAGCCCCAGCATTTT. Together with reference TRBV7-2 and TRBJ1-5, the CDR3 gives the full variable domain: GAGVSQSPSNKVTEKGKDVELRCDPISGHTALYWYRQSLGQGLEFLIYFQGNSAPDKSGLPSDRFSAERTGGSVSTLTIQRTQQEDSAVYLCASGARDQPQHFGDGTRLSIL.

CDR3 sequence (DNA): TGCGCCAGCAGCACCCCAGGGGGGAGACAGGGAACTTCTGGAAACACCATATATTTT. It codes for CASSTPGGRQGTSGNTIYF. This chain uses TRBV23-1 with TRBJ1-3; 7 bases match TRBD1. TRBV23-1 is noted as an ORF with a role that remains uncertain. This CDR3 comprises 19 residues. V trimming: 6 bases; J trimming: 1 base; junction bases outside the gene matches: 18.

The rearrangement uses TRBV16 and TRBJ2-6; no reliable D call. The V gene's germline CDR1 is KGHSY and CDR2 FQNENV. V lost 8 bases and J lost 2, with 4 bases in between. The CDR3 runs 12 residues. The CDR3 DNA sequence: TGTGCCAGCCGTACTGGGGCCAACGTCCTGACTTTC. Translation: CASRTGANVLTF.

The genes are TRBV6-1 and TRBJ1-6; 7 bases agree with TRBD1. CDR1 MNHNS and CDR2 SASEGT come from the germline V gene. V shed 0 bases and J 10 bases; nucleotides not matched to a gene: 3. The CDR3 length is 14 residues. This chain's CDR3 is CASSEAGGRSPLHF. The CDR3 bases are TGTGCCAGCAGTGAAGCAGGGGGCCGATCACCCCTCCACTTT.

This clone was observed a single time. The chain employs TRBV7-9 and TRBJ2-5; no definite D call. Trimming shortened V by 1 base and J by 1 base, and 7 bases separated the two germline ends. From germline, CDR1 is SEHNR and CDR2 FQNEAQ (reference sequence). The CDR3 is 14 residues long. Here the CDR3 DNA reads TGTGCCAGCAGCTTAGGGCAGATCCAAGAGACCCAGTACTTC. This translates into CASSLGQIQETQYF.

The rearrangement joins TRBV10-2 to TRBJ2-7; tentative D call: TRBD1 (6 bases). Trimming cost V 6 bases and J 2 bases, with 11 bases left between them. This CDR3 is built from 13 residues. Germline V gene lookup returns CDR1 WSHSY and CDR2 SAAADI. The CDR3 DNA sequence: TGCGCCAGCAGATTAACAGGGACCTACGAGCAGTACTTC. Its translation: CASRLTGTYEQYF.

The chain is built from TRBV27 and TRBJ1-6; no firm D call. Trimming stripped 5 bases from V and 3 bases from J, with 5 bases between. The CDR3 has 13 amino acids. Germline V gives CDR1 MNHEY, CDR2 SMNVEV (reference sequence). The CDR3 loop is CASSPVYNSPLHF. CDR3 nucleotides: TGTGCCAGCAGTCCGGTCTATAATTCACCCCTCCACTTT.

The chain is built from TRBV11-3 and TRBJ2-2, with 9 bases that match TRBD1. Trimming cost V 3 bases and J 7 bases; bases outside gene matches: 9. CDR1 and CDR2 from the germline V gene are SGHNT and YENEEA. There are 16 residues in the CDR3. The CDR3 nucleotides are TGTGCCAGCAGCTTGGGAAGCGGGACAGGGTACGGGGAGCTGTTTTTT. Its translation: CASSLGSGTGYGELFF.

The chain uses TRBV6-4 and TRBJ1-1, with D tentatively TRBD1 (5 bases). In germline, CDR1 is MRHNA, CDR2 SNTAGT. Trimming pared 6 bases from V and 4 bases from J, leaving 12 bases between. The CDR3 extends over 13 amino acids. CDR3 nucleotides: TGTGCCAGCAGGACGGACAAGGGCACTGAAGCTTTCTTT. This translates into CASRTDKGTEAFF.

Comment on this clone: Sequence at one end of the junction differs from germline and may be a read error. V usage is TRBV19 and J usage is TRBJ1-2, with D possibly TRBD1 on 5 matching bases. Per germline, CDR1 LNHDA and CDR2 SQIVND (reference sequence). The CDR3 has 13 amino acids. As DNA, the CDR3 is TGTGCCAGCAGTATAGGGGCAGGCGATGGCTACACCTTC. Protein sequence: CASSIGAGDGYTF.

This clone appeared a single time. The chain links TRBV27 to TRBJ1-2, with 9 bases lining up with TRBD1. The V segment lost 3 bases and the J segment 5 bases; nucleotides outside the gene matches: 10. This CDR3 comprises 16 residues. The germline V gene has CDR1 MNHEY and CDR2 SMNVEV (reference sequence). The CDR3 reads CASSFSGTGPRYGYTF. The CDR3 DNA reads as TGTGCCAGCAGTTTCTCCGGGACAGGGCCCCGTTATGGCTACACCTTC.

The chain employs TRBV12-3 or TRBV12-4 and TRBJ2-7; 7 bases align to TRBD1. V gave up 6 bases and J gave up 4 bases; unmatched junction bases: 3. The CDR3 sequence is 12 residues long. CDR3 loop: CASRTDRYEQYF. Here the CDR3 DNA reads TGTGCCAGCAGGACGGACAGGTACGAGCAGTACTTC.